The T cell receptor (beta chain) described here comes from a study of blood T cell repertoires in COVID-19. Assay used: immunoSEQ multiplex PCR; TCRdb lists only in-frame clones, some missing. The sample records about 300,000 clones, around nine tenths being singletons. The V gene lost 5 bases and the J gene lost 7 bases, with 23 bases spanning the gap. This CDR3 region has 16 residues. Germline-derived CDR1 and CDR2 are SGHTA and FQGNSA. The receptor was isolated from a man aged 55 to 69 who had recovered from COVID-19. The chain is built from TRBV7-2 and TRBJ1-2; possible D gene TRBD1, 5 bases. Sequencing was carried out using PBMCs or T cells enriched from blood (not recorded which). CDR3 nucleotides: TGTGCCAGCAGCCTAAGGCTGGTCCCGGGACTCCGTGGCTACACCTTC. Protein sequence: CASSLRLVPGLRGYTF.